The 26 T cell receptor beta chains reported below all come from one sample, sequenced in a study of vaccination and CD4 T cells after COVID-19. Antigen specificity for these receptors is unknown. As for treatment: 10-day PBMC culture with coronavirus spike peptide pools or control peptides (ViraFEST assay). The Oncomine TCR Beta short-read assay was what sequenced the DNA obtained from cultured CD4+ T cells. From the PCR reads, TCRdb called clonotypes with MiXCR, one entry per CDR3 protein. The data show under 8,000 distinct CDR3 sequences, about 20% seen once. Source: CD4+ T cells from blood, cultured in vitro, taken after SARS-CoV-2 vaccination. These receptors came from a human donor who had recovered from COVID-19.

This clonotype is medium-sized. The V call is TRBV10-1, the J call TRBJ2-5, with TRBD2 matching 9 bases. Germline lookup yields CDR1 WNHNN and CDR2 SYGVQD (reference sequence). With V trimmed by 8 bases and J by 1 base, 11 bases remained unmatched. The CDR3 runs 16 residues. The CDR3: CASPGLAPVPQETQYF. DNA of the CDR3: TGCGCCAGCCCCGGACTAGCGCCGGTTCCCCAAGAGACCCAGTACTTC.

This clonotype was recorded a few times. The gene calls are TRBV6-1 and TRBJ2-1; possibly TRBD2 for D (6 bases). This CDR3 contains 15 residues. CDR1 is MNHNS and CDR2 is SASEGT in the germline V gene. The V and J ends lost 5 bases and 5 bases respectively, with 16 bases between them. The CDR3 DNA follows: TGTGCCAGCAGTACGTTCGGGACTTTCCACAATGAGCAGTTCTTC. This codes for CASSTFGTFHNEQFF.

This clonotype is deemed medium-sized. The chain couples TRBV20-1 to TRBJ2-3; no clear D gene. V lost 5 bases to trimming and J lost 0 bases, with 12 bases between them. Germline loops: CDR1 DFQATT, CDR2 SNEGSKA (reference sequence). This CDR3 is built from 14 residues. The CDR3 loop reads CSARSPTSTDTQYF. In nucleotides, the CDR3 is TGCAGTGCTCGATCCCCGACTAGCACAGATACGCAGTATTTT.

J is TRBJ2-7 and V is TRBV5-1; 13 nucleotides align to TRBD2. The germline CDR1 and CDR2 sequences are SGHRS and YFSETQ. The J segment lost 5 bases and the V segment lost 3 bases, leaving 2 bases of the junction unmatched. This CDR3 region has 14 residues. This CDR3 reads CASSSGLAGDEQYF. CDR3 in DNA: TGCGCCAGCAGCTCCGGACTAGCGGGAGACGAGCAGTACTTC.

In this sample, this clonotype is medium-sized (0.01 to 0.1%). The CDR3 nucleotides are TGTGCCAGCAGCTTAAGGGTGCGTAGCGGGGGGTCCCGCGTAGAGGAGCAGTACTTC. Its protein product is CASSLRVRSGGSRVEEQYF. The gene calls are TRBV7-9 and TRBJ2-7; 10 bases match TRBD2. The CDR3 has 19 amino acids. Germline CDR1 is SEHNR and CDR2 is FQNEAQ (reference sequence). With 2 bases clipped from V and 7 bases from J, the junction kept 20 bases outside the gene matches.

This clonotype is medium-sized. The gene calls are TRBV20-1 and TRBJ1-2; TRBD1 might be the D (6 bases). The V gene's germline CDR1 is DFQATT and CDR2 SNEGSKA (reference sequence). Trimming shortened V by 0 bases and J by 0 bases, and 14 bases separated the two germline ends. The CDR3 totals 16 residues. The CDR3 here is CSAREAGANSNYGYTF. In DNA form, the CDR3 reads TGCAGTGCTAGAGAGGCGGGGGCCAATTCTAACTATGGCTACACCTTC.

In its sample, this clonotype was seen a few times. This chain links TRBV24-1 with TRBJ2-1; 10 bases are a match to TRBD1. The CDR3 length is 15 residues. After removal of 5 bases from V and 5 bases from J, the junction contained 5 bases not matched to a gene. Germline V CDR1 and CDR2: KGHDR, SFDVKD. The CDR3 spells CATSAGQGRHNEQFF. The CDR3, as DNA: TGTGCCACCAGTGCGGGACAGGGGAGGCACAATGAGCAGTTCTTC.

The chain joins TRBV20-1 to TRBJ2-7; no clear D gene. Trimming removed 4 bases from V and 0 bases from J, with 16 bases in between. Germline loops: CDR1 DFQATT, CDR2 SNEGSKA (reference sequence). The CDR3 totals 15 residues. CDR3 in DNA: TGCAGTGCTACACACGGTAGTAGGATCTCCTACGAGCAGTACTTC. Translated: CSATHGSRISYEQYF.

This clonotype qualifies as medium-sized. The V call is TRBV20-1, the J call TRBJ1-1, with a tentative D call TRBD1 (5 bases). The ends were cut back, 0 bases at V and 2 bases at J, with 13 bases in the middle. The CDR3 is made up of 15 amino acids. Germline assignment: CDR1 DFQATT and CDR2 SNEGSKA (reference sequence). CDR3 DNA sequence: TGCAGTGCTAGAGATCGGCAGGGTTCTAACACTGAAGCTTTCTTT. It translates to CSARDRQGSNTEAFF.

The chain employs TRBV4-1 and TRBJ2-5; the D is unclear. CDR3 length: 12 amino acids. The germline V gene has CDR1 MGHRA and CDR2 YSYEKL. V was cut by 3 bases and J by 5 bases, with 7 bases left in between. The CDR3 bases are TGCGCCAGCAGCCATCCGATGGAGACCCAGTACTTC. Translated, it gives CASSHPMETQYF.

This clonotype is deemed medium-sized. The chain carries TRBV7-9 and TRBJ1-5, with D possibly being TRBD1 (5 bases). CDR1 is SEHNR, CDR2 FQNEAQ, per germline (reference sequence). The germline V and J ends were trimmed by 0 bases and 2 bases, with 8 bases remaining between them. The CDR3 totals 15 residues. CDR3 amino acids: CASSLAEGRNQPQHF. CDR3 coding DNA: TGTGCCAGCAGCTTAGCGGAGGGGCGCAATCAGCCCCAGCATTTT.

This sequence joins TRBV5-1 and TRBJ2-3, with D tentatively TRBD2 (6 bases). V lost 4 bases, J lost 0 bases, and 15 bases lay in between. CDR1 is SGHRS, CDR2 YFSETQ, per germline. The CDR3 sequence is 16 residues long. CDR3 DNA sequence: TGCGCCAGCAGCGGGTCCGGGACTCTTAGCACAGATACGCAGTATTTT. This encodes CASSGSGTLSTDTQYF.

This rearrangement joins TRBV18 to TRBJ1-2; 8 nucleotides align to TRBD1. This CDR3 spans 13 amino acids. J lost 12 bases, V lost 0 bases, and 6 bases had no gene match. Germline V gene lookup returns CDR1 KGHSH and CDR2 LQKENI. The DNA for the CDR3 is TGTGCCAGCTCACCACCCTCACAGGGGGGCCACACCTTC. Amino acid sequence: CASSPPSQGGHTF.

A few counts support this clonotype. The chain links TRBV19 to TRBJ1-1; the D gene is possibly TRBD1 (5 bases). V lost 1 base, J lost 6 bases, and 12 bases lay in between. CDR1 LNHDA and CDR2 SQIVND come from the germline V gene (reference sequence). The CDR3 runs 14 residues. The CDR3 loop is CASSIAGGGSEAFF. The CDR3, as DNA: TGTGCCAGTAGTATAGCGGGGGGTGGATCTGAAGCTTTCTTT. The complete variable domain, with remaining parts taken from reference TRBV19 and TRBJ1-1, reads DGGITQSPKYLFRKEGQNVTLSCEQNLNHDAMYWYRQDPGQGLRLIYYSQIVNDFQKGDIAEGYSVSREKKESFPLTVTSAQKNPTAFYLCASSIAGGGSEAFFGQGTRLTVV.

V is TRBV19 and J is TRBJ2-3; TRBD1 agrees at 8 bases. CDR3 length: 14 residues. Per germline, CDR1 LNHDA and CDR2 SQIVND (reference sequence). With 7 bases clipped from V and 4 bases from J, the junction kept 7 bases outside the gene matches. The CDR3 DNA reads TGTGCCAGTAAAGGACAGGGCGGGGCAGATACGCAGTATTTT. Translated, it gives CASKGQGGADTQYF.

This clonotype is labeled as medium-sized. The chain has TRBV20-1 and TRBJ2-1, with D maybe TRBD1 (5 bases). This CDR3 region has 12 residues. Trimming shortened V by 1 base and J by 7 bases, and 8 bases separated the two germline ends. Germline lookup yields CDR1 DFQATT and CDR2 SNEGSKA (reference sequence). In DNA form, the CDR3 reads TGCAGTGCTAGAGGACAGTTGAATGAGCAGTTCTTC. As protein: CSARGQLNEQFF.

CDR3 amino acids: CAISESLVGLAAYEQYF. CDR3 in DNA: TGTGCCATCAGTGAGTCTTTAGTAGGACTAGCGGCCTACGAGCAGTACTTC. The rearrangement links TRBV10-3 to TRBJ2-7, with 10 nucleotides matching TRBD2. The germline V gene encodes CDR1 ENHRY and CDR2 SYGVKD. The junction had 7 bases not matched to a gene; V was cut back by 0 bases and J by 2 bases. CDR3 length equals 17 residues.

This chain joins TRBV7-9 and TRBJ1-1; perhaps TRBD1 as D (5 bases). The CDR3 runs 13 residues. Per germline, CDR1 SEHNR and CDR2 FQNEAQ (reference sequence). V gave up 1 base and J gave up 5 bases, with 8 bases separating them. The CDR3 here is CASSLGGGTEAFF. Written as DNA, the CDR3 is TGTGCCAGCAGCTTAGGTGGGGGTACTGAAGCTTTCTTT. The full variable domain, in which reference TRBV7-9 and TRBJ1-1 provide the parts outside the CDR3, is DTGVSQNPRHKITKRGQNVTFRCDPISEHNRLYWYRQTLGQGPEFLTYFQNEAQLEKSRLLSDRFSAERPKGSFSTLEIQRTEQGDSAMYLCASSLGGGTEAFFGQGTRLTVV.

For this clonotype: The conserved final phenylalanine or tryptophan is absent from the CDR3, which likely points to a read error. V gene TRBV11-3 combines with J gene TRBJ2-2; 12 nucleotides line up with TRBD1. The germline V gene has CDR1 SGHNT and CDR2 YENEEA. V gave up 7 bases and J gave up 4 bases; unmatched junction bases: 13. The CDR3 is 18 amino acids. The CDR3 here is CASTTLRGQGAATGELFS. The CDR3 DNA sequence: TGTGCCAGCACCACACTTAGGGGACAGGGGGCGGCCACCGGGGAGCTGTTTTCT.

This clonotype is medium-sized within its sample. The V call is TRBV20-1, the J call TRBJ2-3; D is ambiguous. Germline V CDR1 and CDR2: DFQATT, SNEGSKA (reference sequence). This CDR3 region has 14 residues. Trimming cost V 2 bases and J 4 bases, with 13 bases left between them. CDR3 sequence: CSARMSSAADTQYF. DNA of the CDR3: TGCAGTGCTAGAATGTCGAGCGCCGCAGATACGCAGTATTTT.

In its sample, this clonotype was seen a few times. The chain carries TRBV11-3 and TRBJ2-3; 9 positions agree with TRBD2. V shed 4 bases and J 8 bases; nucleotides not matched to a gene: 1. This CDR3 is 12 amino acids long. Per germline, CDR1 SGHNT and CDR2 YENEEA. Here the CDR3 reads CASSSREGTQYF. For the CDR3, the DNA is TGTGCCAGCAGCTCGCGGGAGGGTACGCAGTATTTT.

This clonotype was seen a handful of times. This chain links TRBV6-2 or TRBV6-3 with TRBJ2-5; 10 bases match TRBD2. V lost 6 bases, J lost 2 bases, and 9 bases stayed unmatched. Germline CDR1 reads MNHEY; CDR2 reads SVGEGT. The CDR3 totals 16 residues. CDR3 amino acids: CASSRGLAVIQETQYF. As DNA, the CDR3 is TGTGCCAGCAGCCGTGGACTAGCGGTAATACAAGAGACCCAGTACTTC.

The V gene is TRBV6-1, the J gene TRBJ1-2; D not certain. The V end lost 10 bases, the J end lost 0 bases, and 9 bases lay between the germline ends. CDR1 MNHNS and CDR2 SASEGT come from the germline V gene. This CDR3 comprises 12 residues. This CDR3 is CAIDGPNYGYTF. For the CDR3, the DNA is TGTGCCATCGACGGGCCTAACTATGGCTACACCTTC.

The V and J genes are TRBV25-1 and TRBJ2-7; TRBD2 is a possible D gene (6 bases). The V gene's germline CDR1 is MGHDK and CDR2 SYGVNS. The CDR3 loop spans 14 amino acids. V was pared by 3 bases and J by 3 bases, with 12 bases between. In DNA, the CDR3 is TGTGCCAGCAGTGAGATCGCGGGGATCTACGAGCAGTACTTC. As protein: CASSEIAGIYEQYF.

The chain joins TRBV1 to TRBJ2-3. TRBV1 is listed as a pseudogene. The CDR3 is 15 amino acids. The CDR3 sequence: CTSSQDPPCTDTQYF. CDR3 nucleotides: TGCACCAGCAGCCAAGACCCACCTTGCACAGATACGCAGTATTTT.

A few counts support this clonotype. The genes are TRBV5-5 and TRBJ1-5; a possible D gene is TRBD1 (6 bases). Trimming took 0 bases from V and 3 from J, leaving 10 bases between them. The CDR3 contains 15 residues. Germline CDR1 reads SGHKS; CDR2 reads YYEKEE (reference sequence). CDR3 in amino acids: CASSLGGTPNQPQHF. The CDR3 DNA reads TGTGCCAGCAGCTTGGGCGGGACACCCAATCAGCCCCAGCATTTT.